These 14 T cell receptor beta chains came from one sample sequenced in a study of blood T cell repertoires in COVID-19. The repertoire was sequenced with immunoSEQ multiplex PCR; TCRdb's copy has only in-frame clones and lacks some. The sample lists about 240,000 clones, roughly 87% occurring once. Sequencing was performed on peripheral blood. Source of these receptors: a woman aged 25 to 39 with acute or convalescent COVID-19.

The chain combines TRBV19 with TRBJ1-3; D is undetermined. V lost 7 bases, J lost 0 bases, and 16 bases lay in between. Germline CDR1 LNHDA, CDR2 SQIVND (reference sequence). The CDR3 runs 16 residues. CDR3 coding DNA: TGTGCCAGTACGTTCCCCGGAGGGATCTCTGGAAACACCATATATTTT. Protein product: CASTFPGGISGNTIYF. The full variable domain, in which reference TRBV19 and TRBJ1-3 provide the parts outside the CDR3, is DGGITQSPKYLFRKEGQNVTLSCEQNLNHDAMYWYRQDPGQGLRLIYYSQIVNDFQKGDIAEGYSVSREKKESFPLTVTSAQKNPTAFYLCASTFPGGISGNTIYFGEGSWLTVV.

Comment on this clone: At the DNA level, this CDR3 is encoded by other sequences in the same sample as well. The chain combines TRBV19 with TRBJ2-7, with no clear D. V lost 5 bases, J lost 0 bases, and 5 bases lay in between. This CDR3 region has 12 residues. Germline CDR1 and CDR2: LNHDA and SQIVND (reference sequence). The CDR3 spells CASSSSSYEQYF. CDR3 nucleotide sequence: TGTGCCAGTAGTTCATCCTCCTACGAGCAGTACTTC.

The rearrangement joins TRBV7-6 to TRBJ1-1, with 8 bases lining up with TRBD1. With 4 bases clipped from V and 1 base from J, the junction kept 5 bases outside the gene matches. This CDR3 is built from 15 residues. CDR1 is SGHVS and CDR2 is FNYEAQ in the germline V gene. This CDR3 reads CASSSAGTGNTEAFF. The CDR3, as DNA: TGTGCCAGCAGCTCGGCCGGGACAGGGAACACTGAAGCTTTCTTT.

This clone has a single count. The chain combines TRBV6-2 or TRBV6-3 with TRBJ2-1, with TRBD2 as a possible D gene (5 bases). Germline V gene data show CDR1 as MNHEY and CDR2 as SVGEGT. The CDR3 loop spans 17 amino acids. V gave up 2 bases and J gave up 0 bases, with 14 bases separating them. The CDR3 spells CASSYISSRSSYNEQFF. The CDR3, as DNA: TGTGCCAGCAGTTACATCTCTAGCAGGAGCTCCTACAATGAGCAGTTCTTC.

The gene calls are TRBV4-3 and TRBJ2-1, with D unresolved. The CDR3 has 15 amino acids. V was shortened by 0 bases and J by 0 bases, with 6 bases between the two germline ends. Germline CDR1 reads LGHNA; CDR2 reads YSLEER. The CDR3 spells CASSQDPSSYNEQFF. Written as DNA, the CDR3 is TGCGCCAGCAGCCAAGATCCGAGCTCCTACAATGAGCAGTTCTTC.

The chain couples TRBV5-1 to TRBJ1-2, with 12 bases fitting TRBD1. Germline V gene lookup returns CDR1 SGHRS and CDR2 YFSETQ. The V gene end was trimmed by 3 bases and the J gene end by 3 bases; junction bases not matched to a gene: 9. The CDR3 is 17 residues long. For the CDR3, the DNA is TGCGCCAGCAGCTACACCCGGGACAGGGGGCAAGACTATGGCTACACCTTC. It specifies CASSYTRDRGQDYGYTF.

The chain employs TRBV19 and TRBJ2-1; D uncertain. Germline V gives CDR1 LNHDA, CDR2 SQIVND (reference sequence). This CDR3 spans 13 amino acids. V was cut by 4 bases and J by 7 bases, with 11 bases left in between. CDR3 amino acids: CASSSGVGNEQFF. DNA of the CDR3: TGTGCCAGTAGTAGCGGAGTGGGTAATGAGCAGTTCTTC.

The chain uses TRBV7-3 and TRBJ1-2; 7 bases agree with TRBD1. The V gene end was trimmed by 4 bases and the J gene end by 8 bases; junction bases not matched to a gene: 7. The germline V gene encodes CDR1 SGHTA and CDR2 FQGTGA. The CDR3 is made up of 13 amino acids. The CDR3 spells CASSSIDRAGYTF. The CDR3 region has the DNA TGTGCCAGCAGCTCTATTGACAGGGCCGGCTACACCTTC. The entire variable domain, with the rest obtained from reference TRBV7-3 and TRBJ1-2, is as follows: GAGVSQTPSNKVTEKGKYVELRCDPISGHTALYWYRQSLGQGPEFLIYFQGTGAADDSGLPNDRFFAVRPEGSVSTLKIQRTERGDSAVYLCASSSIDRAGYTFGSGTRLTVV.

This clone was seen just once. The rearrangement links TRBV2 to TRBJ2-3; 10 positions match TRBD2. V was clipped by 6 bases and J by 5 bases; unmatched bases: 8. The CDR3 has 15 residues. The V gene's germline CDR1 is SNHLY and CDR2 FYNNEI. The CDR3: CASSLAGAAEDTQYF. CDR3 nucleotides: TGTGCCAGCAGCCTAGCGGGAGCTGCCGAAGATACGCAGTATTTT.

V is TRBV5-6 and J is TRBJ1-4; no clear D gene. The CDR3 spans 15 residues. Deletions cut 5 bases from V and 7 bases from J, with 18 bases between. Per the germline V gene, CDR1 is SGHDT and CDR2 is YYEEEE. DNA for the CDR3: TGTGCCAGCAGGTCCTCACCCGGGTTCGGTGAAAAACTGTTTTTT. The encoded protein is CASRSSPGFGEKLFF.

This chain connects TRBV27 to TRBJ2-7, with 7 bases aligning to TRBD1. Per the germline V gene, CDR1 is MNHEY and CDR2 is SMNVEV (reference sequence). The CDR3 runs 15 residues. J lost 1 base, V lost 4 bases, and 7 bases had no gene match. The CDR3 bases are TGTGCCAGCAGTTCTCCGGGACAGCCGTCCTACGAGCAGTACTTC. Translation gives CASSSPGQPSYEQYF.

With respect to this clone: The sample holds other DNA sequences that translate to the same CDR3. Written as DNA, the CDR3 is TGTGCCAGCAGCCAAGGGACAGGGTCTGGAAACACCATATATTTT. Residues: CASSQGTGSGNTIYF. The chain couples TRBV3-1 (or the pseudogene TRBV3-2) to TRBJ1-3, with 8 positions matching TRBD1. Germline-derived CDR1 and CDR2 are LGHDT and YNNKEL (reference sequence). The CDR3 runs to 15 residues. Trimming at V came to 1 base and at J to 1 base, leaving 0 bases not matched to a gene.

This clone was seen just once. The V and J genes are TRBV25-1 and TRBJ2-3, with 12 bases that match TRBD2. Germline V CDR1 and CDR2: MGHDK, SYGVNS. The V gene end was trimmed by 6 bases and the J gene end by 1 base; junction bases not matched to a gene: 8. CDR3 size: 17 residues. The CDR3 sequence is CASRSSGRAEGTDTQYF. The CDR3 nucleotides read TGTGCCAGCAGATCTAGCGGGAGGGCCGAGGGCACAGATACGCAGTATTTT. The variable domain in full, with the rest retrieved from reference TRBV25-1 and TRBJ2-3, is EADIYQTPRYLVIGTGKKITLECSQTMGHDKMYWYQQDPGMELHLIHYSYGVNSTEKGDLSSESTVSRIRTEHFPLTLESARPSHTSQYLCASRSSGRAEGTDTQYFGPGTRLTVL.

The rearrangement joins TRBV6-2 or TRBV6-3 to TRBJ1-1, with D tentatively TRBD1 (5 bases). Trimming stripped 2 bases from V and 6 bases from J, with 16 bases between. This CDR3 comprises 15 residues. The germline gives CDR1 MNHEY, CDR2 SVGEGT. The CDR3 DNA reads as TGTGCCAGCAGTTACCCGGACGGGGGAGGGCCTGAAGCTTTCTTT. This gives the protein CASSYPDGGGPEAFF.